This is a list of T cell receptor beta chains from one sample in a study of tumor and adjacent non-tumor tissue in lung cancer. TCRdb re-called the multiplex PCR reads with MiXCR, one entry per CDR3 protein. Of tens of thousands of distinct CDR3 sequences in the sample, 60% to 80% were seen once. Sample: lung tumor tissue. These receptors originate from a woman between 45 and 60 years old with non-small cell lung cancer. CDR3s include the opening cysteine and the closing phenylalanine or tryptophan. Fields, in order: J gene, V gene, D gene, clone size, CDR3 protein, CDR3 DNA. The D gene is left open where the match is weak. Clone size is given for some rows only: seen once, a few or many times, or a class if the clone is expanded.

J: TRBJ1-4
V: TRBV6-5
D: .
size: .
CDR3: CASSYPMGLGTGPLNEKLFF
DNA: TGTGCCAGCAGTTACCCGATGGGCCTCGGCACAGGGCCTCTTAATGAAAAACTGTTTTTT

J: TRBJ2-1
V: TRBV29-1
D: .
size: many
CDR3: CSVEEQTYNEQFF
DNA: TGCAGCGTTGAAGAGCAGACCTACAATGAGCAGTTCTTC

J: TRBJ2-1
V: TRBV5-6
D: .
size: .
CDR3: CASNQTGTHNDQFF
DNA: TGTGCCAGCAATCAGACAGGGACTCACAATGATCAGTTCTTC

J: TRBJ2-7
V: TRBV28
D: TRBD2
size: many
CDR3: CASTGGSPSEQYF
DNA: TGTGCCAGCACGGGGGGGAGCCCCTCCGAGCAGTACTTC

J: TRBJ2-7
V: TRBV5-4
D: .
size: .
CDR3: CVSSLGRDSSYEQYF
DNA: TGTGTCAGCAGCTTGGGCAGGGATAGCTCCTACGAGCAGTACTTC

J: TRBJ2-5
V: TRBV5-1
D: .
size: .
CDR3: CACSLAGGQETQYF
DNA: TGTGCCTGCAGCTTGGCCGGTGGCCAAGAGACCCAGTACTTC

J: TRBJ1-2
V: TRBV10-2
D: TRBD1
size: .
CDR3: CASSCRQGSYGYTF
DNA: TGCGCCAGTAGCTGTAGACAGGGAAGCTATGGCTACACCTTC

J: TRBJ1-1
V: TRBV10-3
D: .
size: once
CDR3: CVISEITNTGAFF
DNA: TGTGTCATCAGTGAGATAACGAACACTGGAGCTTTCTTT

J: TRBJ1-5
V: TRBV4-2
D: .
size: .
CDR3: CASSQVQDGSQPQHF
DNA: TGTGCCAGTAGCCAAGTCCAGGACGGCAGTCAGCCCCAGCATTTT

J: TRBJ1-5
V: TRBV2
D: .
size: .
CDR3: CASTIQGGGNQPQHF
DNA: TGTGCCAGCACAATACAAGGGGGAGGTAATCAGCCCCAGCATTTT

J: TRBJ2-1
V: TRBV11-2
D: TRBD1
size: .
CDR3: CASSLEQGQGFTEQFF
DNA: TGTGCTAGCAGCTTGGAGCAGGGACAGGGATTCACTGAGCAGTTCTTC

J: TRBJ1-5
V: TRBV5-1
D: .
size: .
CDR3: CASSIEGLQAQHF
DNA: TGCGCCAGCAGCATAGAGGGGTTACAGGCCCAACATTTT

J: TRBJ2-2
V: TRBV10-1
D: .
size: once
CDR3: CASTESGAGDLFF
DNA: TGCGCCAGCACTGAGTCGGGGGCCGGGGACCTGTTTTTT

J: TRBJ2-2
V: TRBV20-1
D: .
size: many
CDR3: CSASGNTGELFF
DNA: TGCAGTGCTAGCGGAAACACCGGGGAGCTGTTTTTT

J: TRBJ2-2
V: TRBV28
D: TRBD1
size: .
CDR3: CASTPGGGVTGELYF
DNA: TGTGCCAGCACACCAGGGGGTGGTGTTACCGGGGAGCTGTATTTT

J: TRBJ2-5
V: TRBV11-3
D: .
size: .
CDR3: CASSLDVGEAQYF
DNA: TGTGCCAGCAGTCTTGATGTGGGAGAGGCCCAGTACTTC

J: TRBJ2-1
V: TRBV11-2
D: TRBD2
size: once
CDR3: CVSSYRAGEQVEQFF
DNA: TGTGTCAGCAGCTATAGAGCGGGAGAACAGGTTGAGCAGTTCTTC

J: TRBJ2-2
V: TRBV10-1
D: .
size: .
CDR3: CASSVRRGAGSLNTGELFF
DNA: TGTGCCAGCAGTGTGCGTCGGGGCGCAGGGTCCCTAAACACCGGGGAGCTGTTTTTT

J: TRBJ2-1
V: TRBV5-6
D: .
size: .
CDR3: CASSSRGHNEQLF
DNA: TGTGCCAGCAGCTCGAGAGGGCACAATGAGCAGCTCTTC

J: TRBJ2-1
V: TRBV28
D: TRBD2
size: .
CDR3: CASKGGREGSRSYNEQFF
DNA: TGTGCCAGCAAGGGGGGGCGGGAGGGCTCACGCTCCTACAATGAGCAGTTCTTC

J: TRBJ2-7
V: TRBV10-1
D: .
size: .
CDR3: CTSSDPGKGYEQYF
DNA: TGCACCAGCAGTGACCCAGGGAAGGGATACGAGCAGTACTTC

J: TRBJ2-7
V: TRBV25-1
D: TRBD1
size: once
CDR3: CASSGQGAYEQYF
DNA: TGTGCCAGCAGTGGACAGGGAGCCTACGAGCAGTACTTC

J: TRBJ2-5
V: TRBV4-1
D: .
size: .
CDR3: CASSLQVCQGTQYF
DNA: TGTGCCAGCAGTCTACAGGTCTGCCAAGGGACCCAGTACTTC

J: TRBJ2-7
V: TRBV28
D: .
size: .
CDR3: CASSFPVGLSYKHYF
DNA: TGTGCCAGCAGTTTCCCCGTGGGACTCTCCTACAAACACTACTTC

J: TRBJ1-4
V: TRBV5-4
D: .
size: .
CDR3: CASSPQGPTNEKLFF
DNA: TGTGCCAGCAGCCCACAGGGTCCAACGAATGAAAAACTGTTTTTT

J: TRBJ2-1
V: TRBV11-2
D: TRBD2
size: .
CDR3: CANSLCGVAGLGEQFF
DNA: TGTGCCAACAGCCTCTGTGGGGTAGCGGGATTAGGTGAGCAGTTCTTC

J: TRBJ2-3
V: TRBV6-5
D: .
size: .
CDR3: CASRDLSIDMQYF
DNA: TGTGCCAGCAGAGATCTTAGTATAGATATGCAGTATTTT

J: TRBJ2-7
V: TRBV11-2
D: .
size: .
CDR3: CASNLSDTPYEQYF
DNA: TGTGCCAGCAACCTGTCGGACACTCCCTACGAGCAGTACTTC

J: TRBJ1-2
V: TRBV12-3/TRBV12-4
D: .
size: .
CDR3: CASSLWGTNYGYTF
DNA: TGTGCCAGCAGTTTATGGGGAACTAACTATGGCTATACCTTC

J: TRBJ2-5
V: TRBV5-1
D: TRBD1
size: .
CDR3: CTSSPPTGGEETQYF
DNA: TGTACCAGCAGTCCCCCCACAGGGGGAGAGGAGACCCAGTACTTC

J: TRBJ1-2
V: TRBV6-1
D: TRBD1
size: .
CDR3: CASRQGGGGYTF
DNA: TGTGCCAGTAGACAGGGAGGTGGTGGCTACACCTTC

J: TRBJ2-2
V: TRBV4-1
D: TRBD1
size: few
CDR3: CAGSPLGQGGGTGELFF
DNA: TGCGCCGGCAGCCCCTTGGGACAGGGTGGTGGTACCGGGGAGCTGTTTTTT

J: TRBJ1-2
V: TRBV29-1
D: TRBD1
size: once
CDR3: CNASGTGVYTF
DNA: TGCAACGCATCGGGGACAGGCGTTTACACCTTC

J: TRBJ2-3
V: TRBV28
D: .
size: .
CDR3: CVSSLPSPLTDTQYF
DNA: TGTGTCAGCAGTTTACCCTCCCCGCTCACAGATACGCAGTATTTT

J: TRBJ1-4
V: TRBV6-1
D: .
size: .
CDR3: CASCEGTKGYEKLFF
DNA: TGTGCCAGCTGTGAAGGGACAAAGGGATATGAAAAACTGTTTTTT

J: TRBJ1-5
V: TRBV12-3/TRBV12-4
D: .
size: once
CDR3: CASSLREYNQPQQF
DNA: TGTGCCAGCAGTTTAAGGGAATACAATCAGCCCCAGCAATTT

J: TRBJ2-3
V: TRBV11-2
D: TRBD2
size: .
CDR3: CASNLETSGSQYF
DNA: TGTGCCAGCAACTTAGAAACTAGCGGATCCCAGTATTTT

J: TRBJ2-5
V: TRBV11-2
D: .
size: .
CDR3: CASSSRTRIETQYF
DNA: TGTGCCAGCAGCTCTCGAACCAGGATAGAGACCCAGTACTTC

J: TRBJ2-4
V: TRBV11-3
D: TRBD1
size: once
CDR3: CASTPTGEGGIQYF
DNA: TGTGCCAGCACACCAACAGGGGAAGGGGGCATTCAGTACTTC

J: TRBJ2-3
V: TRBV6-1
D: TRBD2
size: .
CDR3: CASSGLVGGPDTQYF
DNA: TGTGCCAGCAGTGGATTAGTGGGAGGGCCAGATACGCAGTATTTT

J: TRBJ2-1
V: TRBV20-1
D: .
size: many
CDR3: CSARLSATHNEQFF
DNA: TGCAGTGCTAGACTTAGCGCGACGCACAATGAGCAGTTCTTC

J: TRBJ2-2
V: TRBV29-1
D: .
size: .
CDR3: CSARLSHANIGELFF
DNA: TGCAGCGCCCGTCTCTCTCACGCGAACATCGGGGAGCTGTTTTTT

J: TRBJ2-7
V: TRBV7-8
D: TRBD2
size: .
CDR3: CASSLQREVNEQYF
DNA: TGTGCCAGCAGCTTGCAGCGGGAGGTCAACGAGCAGTACTTC

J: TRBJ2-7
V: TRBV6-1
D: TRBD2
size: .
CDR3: CASSEAVAGSYKQYF
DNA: TGTGCCAGCAGTGAAGCGGTAGCGGGGTCCTACAAGCAGTATTTC

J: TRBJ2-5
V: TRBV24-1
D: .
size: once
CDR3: CASSDVRRGQGTQYF
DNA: TGTGCCTCCAGTGACGTGAGACGGGGTCAAGGGACCCAATACTTC

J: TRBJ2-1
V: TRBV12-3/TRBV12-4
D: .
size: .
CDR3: CASMLMAGADNEHFF
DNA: TGTGCCAGCATGCTAATGGCGGGGGCGGACAATGAGCACTTCTTC

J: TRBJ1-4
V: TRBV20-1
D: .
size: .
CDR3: CSVPGHFNEKLFF
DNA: TGCAGTGTCCCCGGGCATTTCAATGAAAAACTGTTTTTT

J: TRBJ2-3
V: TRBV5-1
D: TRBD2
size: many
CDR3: CASSKGLAGARPTDTQYF
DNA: TGCGCCAGCAGCAAGGGACTAGCGGGAGCTCGCCCCACAGATACGCAGTATTTT

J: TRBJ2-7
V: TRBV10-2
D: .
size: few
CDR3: CASSGGNKQYF
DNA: TGTGCCAGCAGTGGGGGTAACAAGCAGTACTTC

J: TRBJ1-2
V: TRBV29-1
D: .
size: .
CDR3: CSVERQGTYGYTF
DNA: TGCAGCGTCGAACGGCAGGGGACTTACGGCTACACCTTC

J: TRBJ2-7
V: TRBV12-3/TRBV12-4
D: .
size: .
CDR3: CAIITPLAREQYF
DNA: TGTGCCATCATCACGCCTCTCGCTCGGGAGCAGTACTTC